The 9 T cell receptor beta chains below all came from one sample that was sequenced in a study of T cells in Graves' hyperthyroidism and ophthalmopathy (dated by TCRdb to about 2019). Library preparation employed multiplex PCR. Sequencing took place on an Illumina HiSeq 2000. The TCR beta CDR3 regions were amplified from RNA transcripts. For the first round of RT-PCR on the TCR CDR3, the HTBI primer set was used together with the Qiagen OneStep RT-PCR kit. The public sequencing data were trimmed at Q25 with fastp and processed into clonotypes with MiXCR by TCRdb, which kept only in-frame beta chains. Duplicate CDR3 protein sequences are folded into a single record with the most common DNA and genes. The sample table contains approximately 400,000 distinct CDR3 sequences; only one count was recorded for 20% to 30% of them. Jointly, the top ten make up more than 60% of the sample. Input material: blood. These receptors were taken from a middle-aged man with Graves' hyperthyroidism.

This clonotype has just a few counts. The rearrangement joins TRBV6-1 to TRBJ2-7, with D perhaps matching TRBD1 or TRBD2 (5 bases each). Trimming cost V 4 bases and J 7 bases, with 17 bases left between them. Germline values: CDR1 MNHNS, CDR2 SASEGT. The CDR3 loop spans 14 amino acids. CDR3 in DNA: TGTGCCAGCAGTGTGAGTCAGGGAGTCGGAGAGCAGTACTTC. This codes for CASSVSQGVGEQYF.

The J gene is TRBJ1-1, the V gene TRBV15; unclear D gene. The V end was cut by 1 base, the J end by 1 base, with 4 bases between. Germline V gives CDR1 LNHNV, CDR2 YYDKDF (reference sequence). CDR3 size: 13 residues. CDR3 nucleotides: TGTGCCACCAGCAGAGTAGAGAACACTGAAGCTTTCTTT. It specifies CATSRVENTEAFF.

The chain recombines TRBV6-1 with TRBJ2-5; D is unresolved. The germline V and J ends were trimmed by 5 bases and 1 base, with 11 bases remaining between them. This CDR3 is built from 14 residues. The germline CDR1 and CDR2 sequences are MNHNS and SASEGT. In DNA, the CDR3 is TGTGCCAGCAGTCGAGGACGCCTCCAAGAGACCCAGTACTTC. It translates to CASSRGRLQETQYF.

In its sample, this clonotype was seen a few times. The chain combines TRBV9 with TRBJ2-1, with D unclear. Germline CDR1 is SGDLS and CDR2 is YYNGEE. The length of the CDR3 is 15 residues. V lost 0 bases to trimming and J lost 9 bases, with 16 bases between them. The CDR3 nucleotides read TGTGCCAGCAGCGTAGACGGTAGGCCTGTCGGTGAGCAGTTCTTC. It is translated as CASSVDGRPVGEQFF.

This clonotype was detected a few times. The V call is TRBV5-1, the J call TRBJ2-7, with D perhaps matching TRBD2 (5 bases). The CDR3 is made up of 13 amino acids. From germline, CDR1 is SGHRS and CDR2 YFSETQ. Trimming stripped 2 bases from V and 7 bases from J, with 13 bases between. CDR3 DNA sequence: TGCGCCAGCAGCTTATCGGGGTCTAGGGAGCAGTACTTC. As protein: CASSLSGSREQYF.

The genes are TRBV5-1 and TRBJ2-1, with 12 nucleotides matching TRBD2. Trimming took 4 bases from V and 9 from J; bases not matched to a gene: 8. The length of the CDR3 is 15 residues. The germline V gene encodes CDR1 SGHRS and CDR2 YFSETQ. CDR3 DNA: TGCGCCAGCAGCGCGACTAGCGGGAGCCAATCTGAGCAGTTCTTC. Encoded protein: CASSATSGSQSEQFF.

The chain employs TRBV29-1 and TRBJ2-1; 10 bases align to TRBD2. The CDR3 extends over 15 amino acids. V gave up 5 bases and J gave up 4 bases; unmatched junction bases: 8. CDR1 and CDR2 from the germline V gene are SQVTM and ANQGSEA. CDR3 protein: CSVPRGSGGYNEQFF. The CDR3 region has the DNA TGCAGCGTTCCCCGGGGTAGCGGGGGGTACAATGAGCAGTTCTTC.

In the case of this clonotype: A read error may be the cause here, since a much bigger clone is one base away. This chain links TRBV12-3 or TRBV12-4 with TRBJ1-2, with D hard to call. The CDR3 spans 13 residues. Trimming removed 6 bases from V and 4 bases from J, with 12 bases in between. CDR3 sequence reads: CASSTDGAYGYTF. The CDR3 DNA reads as TGTGCCAGCAGCACGGACGGAGCCTATGGCTACACCTTC.

CDR3 nucleotides: TGTGCCAGCAGCCAACCTGAAATTCAGGGTCCTCCTGACGAGCAGTACTTC. Translation gives CASSQPEIQGPPDEQYF. The chain is built from TRBV28 and TRBJ2-7, with D perhaps TRBD1 (5 bases). Germline V gene data show CDR1 as MDHEN and CDR2 as SYDVKM. The CDR3 is 17 residues long. V lost 6 bases and J lost 5, with 26 bases in between.